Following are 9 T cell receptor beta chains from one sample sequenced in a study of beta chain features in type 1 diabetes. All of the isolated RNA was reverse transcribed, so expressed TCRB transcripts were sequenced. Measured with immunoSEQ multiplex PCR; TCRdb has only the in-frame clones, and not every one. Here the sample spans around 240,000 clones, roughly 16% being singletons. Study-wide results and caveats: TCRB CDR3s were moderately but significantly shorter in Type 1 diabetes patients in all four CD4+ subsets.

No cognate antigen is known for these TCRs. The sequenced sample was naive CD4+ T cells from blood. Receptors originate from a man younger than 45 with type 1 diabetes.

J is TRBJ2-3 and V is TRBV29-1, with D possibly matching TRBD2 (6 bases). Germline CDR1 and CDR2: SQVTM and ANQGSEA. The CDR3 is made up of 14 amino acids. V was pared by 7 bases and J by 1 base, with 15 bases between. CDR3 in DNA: TGCAGCGCCCGGGGGTCACGGGGCACAGATACGCAGTATTTT. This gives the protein CSARGSRGTDTQYF.

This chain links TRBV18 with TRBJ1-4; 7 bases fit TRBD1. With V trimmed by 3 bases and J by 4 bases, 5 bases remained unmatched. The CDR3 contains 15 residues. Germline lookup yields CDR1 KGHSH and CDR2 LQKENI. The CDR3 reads CASSPPGDSNEKLFF. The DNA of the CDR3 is TGTGCCAGCTCACCGCCTGGGGACAGTAATGAAAAACTGTTTTTT.

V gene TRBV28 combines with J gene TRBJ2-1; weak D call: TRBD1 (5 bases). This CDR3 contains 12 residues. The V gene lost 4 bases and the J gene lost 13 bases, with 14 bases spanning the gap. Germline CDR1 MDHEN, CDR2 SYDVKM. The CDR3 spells CASSSTIDRQFF. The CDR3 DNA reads TGTGCCAGCAGTTCAACTATAGACAGACAGTTCTTC. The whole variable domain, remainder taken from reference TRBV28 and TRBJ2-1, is DVKVTQSSRYLVKRTGEKVFLECVQDMDHENMFWYRQDPGLGLRLIYFSYDVKMKEKGDIPEGYSVSREKKERFSLILESASTNQTSMYLCASSSTIDRQFFGPGTRLTVL.

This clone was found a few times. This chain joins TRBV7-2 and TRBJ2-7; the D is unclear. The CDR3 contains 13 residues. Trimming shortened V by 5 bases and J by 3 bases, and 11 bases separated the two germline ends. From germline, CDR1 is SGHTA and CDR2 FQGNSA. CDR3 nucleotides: TGTGCCAGCAGCCCGCCGTCTAACTACGAGCAGTACTTC. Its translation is CASSPPSNYEQYF. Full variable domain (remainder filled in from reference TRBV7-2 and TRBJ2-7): GAGVSQSPSNKVTEKGKDVELRCDPISGHTALYWYRQSLGQGLEFLIYFQGNSAPDKSGLPSDRFSAERTGGSVSTLTIQRTQQEDSAVYLCASSPPSNYEQYFGPGTRLTVT.

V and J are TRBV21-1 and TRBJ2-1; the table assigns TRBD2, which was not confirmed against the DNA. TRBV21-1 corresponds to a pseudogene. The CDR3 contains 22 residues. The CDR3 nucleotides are TGTGCCAGCAGCAAAGTATCCGAGACAGTTGGCCCTAGCGGCGTCTCCTACAATGAGCAGTTCTTC. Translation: CASSKVSETVGPSGVSYNEQFF.

The CDR3 nucleotides are TGCGCCAGCAGCCAATGGAGCCAAGAGACCCAGTACTTC. Residues: CASSQWSQETQYF. The chain is built from TRBV4-1 and TRBJ2-5; D is uncertain. V was shortened by 2 bases and J by 1 base, with 5 bases between the two germline ends. The V gene's germline CDR1 is MGHRA and CDR2 YSYEKL. The CDR3 sequence is 13 residues long.

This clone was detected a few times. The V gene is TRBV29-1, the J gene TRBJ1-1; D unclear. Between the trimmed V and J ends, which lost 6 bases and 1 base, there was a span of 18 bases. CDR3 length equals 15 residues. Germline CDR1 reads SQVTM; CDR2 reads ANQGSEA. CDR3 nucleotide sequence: TGCAGCGTCCAACTAGGGCCAGCTCAGAACACTGAAGCTTTCTTT. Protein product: CSVQLGPAQNTEAFF.

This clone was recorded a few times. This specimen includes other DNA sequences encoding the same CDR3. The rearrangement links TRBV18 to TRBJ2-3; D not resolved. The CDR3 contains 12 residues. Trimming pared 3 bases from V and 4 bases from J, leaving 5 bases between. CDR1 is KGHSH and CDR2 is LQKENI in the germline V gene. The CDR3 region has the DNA TGTGCCAGCTCACCTGGCCCAGATACGCAGTATTTT. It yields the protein CASSPGPDTQYF.

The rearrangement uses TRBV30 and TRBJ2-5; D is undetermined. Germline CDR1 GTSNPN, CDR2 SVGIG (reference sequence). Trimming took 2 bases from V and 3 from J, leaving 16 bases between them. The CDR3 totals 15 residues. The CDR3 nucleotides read TGTGCCTGGAGTTCCCCGGTGATGATCGAAGAGACCCAGTACTTC. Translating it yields CAWSSPVMIEETQYF.